One and the same sample provided the 32 T cell receptor beta chains below, sequenced in a study of siplizumab effects on memory and regulatory T cells. Method: immunoSEQ multiplex PCR; TCRdb's copy keeps in-frame clones and lacks some. The table has tens of thousands of clones, roughly nine tenths seen once. The sample taken for sequencing was CD8+ T cells sorted from blood. Receptors were obtained from a human donor in good health.

The chain links TRBV4-2 to TRBJ2-7; D unclear. Germline lookup yields CDR1 LGHNA and CDR2 YNFKEQ. This CDR3 has 17 amino acids. V was pared by 0 bases and J by 2 bases, with 17 bases between. The CDR3 here is CASSQDQRTPDAYEQYF. Written as DNA, the CDR3 is TGTGCCAGCAGCCAAGATCAAAGGACCCCTGATGCCTACGAGCAGTACTTC.

This sequence joins TRBV12-5 and TRBJ2-5, with D perhaps being TRBD1 or TRBD2 (5 bases each). V gave up 3 bases and J gave up 12 bases, with 17 bases separating them. The CDR3 is made up of 13 amino acids. Germline V gene data show CDR1 as LGHNT and CDR2 as FRNRAP. The CDR3 coding sequence is TGTGCTAGTGGTTTCCCTTTGGGGGATGGGAAGTACTTC. This sequence encodes CASGFPLGDGKYF.

The CDR3 here is CASSSLGAVHEQYF. Written as DNA, the CDR3 is TGTGCCAGCAGCTCACTGGGGGCGGTCCACGAGCAGTACTTC. The chain recombines TRBV7-9 with TRBJ2-7; tentatively, D is TRBD1 (6 bases). V was pared by 4 bases and J by 5 bases, with 15 bases between. Germline CDR1 SEHNR, CDR2 FQNEAQ (reference sequence). This CDR3 region has 14 residues.

The rearrangement uses TRBV7-2 and TRBJ2-5, with D maybe TRBD1 (7 bases). The V end lost 1 base, the J end lost 4 bases, and 16 bases lay between the germline ends. Per germline, CDR1 SGHTA and CDR2 FQGNSA. The CDR3 has 16 amino acids. The CDR3 loop reads CASSLGGGRQGETQYF. The CDR3 nucleotides read TGTGCCAGCAGCTTAGGTGGGGGGCGACAGGGAGAGACCCAGTACTTC.

The rearrangement links TRBV19 to TRBJ2-7; the D gene is possibly TRBD1 (6 bases). The CDR3 consists of 14 residues. V gave up 3 bases and J gave up 3 bases, with 12 bases separating them. Germline values: CDR1 LNHDA, CDR2 SQIVND (reference sequence). The CDR3 reads CASSIRQAHYEQYF. The CDR3, as DNA: TGTGCCAGTAGTATTAGACAGGCGCACTACGAGCAGTACTTC. Looking up the rest from reference TRBV19 and TRBJ2-7 gives the full variable domain: DGGITQSPKYLFRKEGQNVTLSCEQNLNHDAMYWYRQDPGQGLRLIYYSQIVNDFQKGDIAEGYSVSREKKESFPLTVTSAQKNPTAFYLCASSIRQAHYEQYFGPGTRLTVT.

This clone has only one observation. The chain carries TRBV29-1 and TRBJ1-2; 11 nucleotides align to TRBD1. Germline V lookup: CDR1 SQVTM, CDR2 ANQGSEA. The trim removed 4 bases at V and 6 bases at J, leaving 7 bases unmatched. This CDR3 is built from 14 residues. This chain's CDR3 is CSVATGTGGNGYTF. The CDR3 DNA reads as TGCAGCGTTGCTACGGGGACAGGGGGAAATGGCTACACCTTC. Variable domain in full (rest from reference TRBV29-1 and TRBJ1-2): SAVISQKPSRDICQRGTSLTIQCQVDSQVTMMFWYRQQPGQSLTLIATANQGSEATYESGFVIDKFPISRPNLTFSTLTVSNMSPEDSSIYLCSVATGTGGNGYTFGSGTRLTVV.

The V call is TRBV6-5, the J call TRBJ2-7; no reliable D call. Trimming stripped 2 bases from V and 7 bases from J, with 18 bases between. This CDR3 is built from 15 residues. Germline V lookup: CDR1 MNHEY, CDR2 SVGAGI. The CDR3 region has the DNA TGTGCCAGCAGTTACGCGACGAACCCCACGGAGGAGCAGTACTTC. Translating it yields CASSYATNPTEEQYF.

V and J are TRBV9 and TRBJ2-1; 8 bases fit TRBD1. The J segment lost 9 bases and the V segment lost 0 bases, leaving 5 bases of the junction unmatched. Germline V gene data show CDR1 as SGDLS and CDR2 as YYNGEE. The length of the CDR3 is 14 residues. CDR3 protein: CASSVGTGTVEQFF. CDR3 nucleotides: TGTGCCAGCAGCGTAGGGACAGGGACGGTTGAGCAGTTCTTC.

The V call is TRBV7-2, the J call TRBJ2-7; TRBD2 agrees at 11 bases. The CDR3 covers 15 residues. V was clipped by 3 bases and J by 4 bases; unmatched bases: 5. The V gene's germline CDR1 is SGHTA and CDR2 FQGNSA. DNA for the CDR3: TGTGCCAGCAGCTTGAAGGGGACTAGCGGATACGAGCAGTACTTC. This codes for CASSLKGTSGYEQYF.

The gene calls are TRBV9 and TRBJ2-7; TRBD2 is a possible D gene (5 bases). The CDR3 consists of 14 residues. Germline lookup yields CDR1 SGDLS and CDR2 YYNGEE. V was cut by 4 bases and J by 4 bases, with 15 bases left in between. CDR3 sequence reads: CASSPEGSLYEQYF. CDR3 DNA: TGTGCCAGCAGCCCAGAAGGGAGTCTGTACGAGCAGTACTTC.

The rearrangement joins TRBV7-6 to TRBJ2-2; D remains unclear. CDR1 is SGHVS, CDR2 FNYEAQ, per germline. V gave up 5 bases and J gave up 6 bases, with 4 bases separating them. CDR3 size: 11 residues. CDR3: CASSGAGELFF. The CDR3 nucleotides are TGTGCCAGCAGCGGAGCCGGGGAGCTGTTTTTT.

This clone was found once. The V call is TRBV4-1, the J call TRBJ2-3, with TRBD2 matching over 11 bases. J lost 4 bases, V lost 1 base, and 4 bases had no gene match. CDR3 length equals 16 residues. Germline loops: CDR1 MGHRA, CDR2 YSYEKL. The CDR3, as DNA: TGCGCCAGCAGCCAAGGATTGGGACTAGCGGCAGATACGCAGTATTTT. As protein: CASSQGLGLAADTQYF.

This sequence joins TRBV6-4 and TRBJ2-1; D might be TRBD2 (5 bases). V lost 0 bases, J lost 4 bases, and 7 bases lay in between. In germline, CDR1 is MRHNA, CDR2 SNTAGT. The CDR3 spans 14 residues. CDR3 sequence: CASSDSRGYNEQFF. The CDR3 region has the DNA TGTGCCAGCAGTGACTCGAGAGGGTACAATGAGCAGTTCTTC.

The V gene is TRBV27, the J gene TRBJ2-3; TRBD2 aligns across 9 bases. CDR1 and CDR2 from the germline V gene are MNHEY and SMNVEV (reference sequence). The CDR3 loop spans 15 amino acids. Trimming took 6 bases from V and 4 from J; bases not matched to a gene: 8. Written as DNA, the CDR3 is TGTGCCAGCAGATCTCTAGCGGGAATACCAGATACGCAGTATTTT. Amino acid sequence: CASRSLAGIPDTQYF.

The genes are TRBV27 and TRBJ1-2; D gene uncertain. Looked up from germline, CDR1 is MNHEY and CDR2 is SMNVEV (reference sequence). The CDR3 length is 15 residues. V lost 1 base to trimming and J lost 3 bases, with 12 bases between them. Written as DNA, the CDR3 is TGTGCCAGCAGTTTATTCTATCCGTCGGACTATGGCTACACCTTC. It specifies CASSLFYPSDYGYTF.

This sequence joins TRBV5-6 and TRBJ2-1; TRBD1 agrees at 7 bases. The V and J ends lost 3 bases and 8 bases, in that order; junction bases with no gene match: 5. Germline-derived CDR1 and CDR2 are SGHDT and YYEEEE. The CDR3 sequence is 13 residues long. The CDR3 protein is CASSSQGPDEQFF. Written as DNA, the CDR3 is TGTGCCAGCAGCTCACAGGGGCCCGATGAGCAGTTCTTC.

This clone was seen once. The CDR3 coding sequence is TGTGCCACCAGCAGAGATATATTGGCTAGCGGTTACAACAATGAGCAGTTCTTC. Its translation is CATSRDILASGYNNEQFF. The chain employs TRBV15 and TRBJ2-1; TRBD2 agrees at 7 bases. The germline V gene has CDR1 LNHNV and CDR2 YYDKDF (reference sequence). With V trimmed by 0 bases and J by 5 bases, 13 bases remained unmatched. The CDR3 length is 18 residues.

V is TRBV11-2 and J is TRBJ1-1; unclear D gene. This CDR3 is built from 12 residues. Germline V gives CDR1 SGHAT, CDR2 FQNNGV. The V gene lost 3 bases and the J gene lost 8 bases, with 10 bases spanning the gap. The CDR3, as DNA: TGTGCCAGCAGCTTTTATACATTCGAAGCTTTCTTT. Protein: CASSFYTFEAFF.

The chain joins TRBV7-8 to TRBJ2-1, with no clear D. The CDR3 is made up of 12 amino acids. Germline CDR1 and CDR2: SGHVS and FQNEAQ. V was trimmed by 5 bases and J by 6 bases, leaving 8 bases between them. The DNA of the CDR3 is TGTGCCAGCAGCCCAGAGTTCAATGAGCAGTTCTTC. Residues: CASSPEFNEQFF.

CDR3 DNA sequence: TGTGCCAGTAGTATCCAGGGGGCTCTTGGCTACACCTTC. Translated, it gives CASSIQGALGYTF. V usage is TRBV19 and J usage is TRBJ1-2; 8 nucleotides align to TRBD1. Germline CDR1 and CDR2: LNHDA and SQIVND (reference sequence). With 3 bases clipped from V and 7 bases from J, the junction kept 4 bases outside the gene matches. The CDR3 runs to 13 residues.

This clone is a singleton in its sample. J is TRBJ1-1 and V is TRBV5-1; D call uncertain. Deletions cut 2 bases from V and 4 bases from J, with 9 bases between. The CDR3 contains 13 residues. The V gene's germline CDR1 is SGHRS and CDR2 YFSETQ. Here the CDR3 reads CASSFGESTEAFF. CDR3 sequence (DNA): TGCGCCAGCAGCTTCGGGGAGAGCACTGAAGCTTTCTTT.

The chain couples TRBV27 to TRBJ2-1; 12 nucleotides agree with TRBD2. The ends lost 8 bases at V and 10 bases at J; junction bases unmatched: 9. The length of the CDR3 is 14 residues. Germline loops: CDR1 MNHEY, CDR2 SMNVEV (reference sequence). The CDR3 DNA reads as TGTGCCAGCCGCCAAGGACTAGCGGGAAGGGAGCAGTTCTTC. Amino acid sequence: CASRQGLAGREQFF.

This sequence joins TRBV6-5 and TRBJ1-1, with 9 bases identical to TRBD1. Trimming removed 4 bases from V and 6 bases from J; junction bases left unmatched: 9. The CDR3 consists of 15 residues. Per the germline V gene, CDR1 is MNHEY and CDR2 is SVGAGI. The CDR3 spells CASSSLGQGISEAFF. CDR3 DNA: TGTGCCAGCAGTTCCTTGGGACAGGGTATATCTGAAGCTTTCTTT.

This chain joins TRBV4-1 and TRBJ1-1; D uncertain. The CDR3 spans 14 residues. V lost 0 bases, J lost 0 bases, and 5 bases lay in between. The germline V gene encodes CDR1 MGHRA and CDR2 YSYEKL. CDR3 sequence (DNA): TGCGCCAGCAGCCAAGATAGAATGAACACTGAAGCTTTCTTT. It specifies CASSQDRMNTEAFF.

The chain uses TRBV5-8 and TRBJ2-7; D not certain. The CDR3 consists of 12 residues. The V gene lost 2 bases and the J gene lost 6 bases, with 9 bases spanning the gap. Germline CDR1 SGHTS, CDR2 YDEGEE. The CDR3 DNA reads as TGTGCCAGCAGCTTAGTACCGATCGAGCAGTACTTC. It yields the protein CASSLVPIEQYF.

This chain links TRBV27 with TRBJ1-5; D unresolved. V lost 2 bases, J lost 2 bases, and 7 bases lay in between. Germline V lookup: CDR1 MNHEY, CDR2 SMNVEV (reference sequence). The CDR3 is made up of 14 amino acids. CDR3 DNA sequence: TGTGCCAGCAGTTTACGGGGAGGCAATCAGCCCCAGCATTTT. Amino acid sequence: CASSLRGGNQPQHF.

CDR3 DNA: TGTGCCAGCAGCGGAGGGGACAGGAACCCTTATGGCTACACCTTC. Amino acid sequence: CASSGGDRNPYGYTF. The chain has TRBV9 and TRBJ1-2; 8 bases match TRBD1. This CDR3 is 15 amino acids long. Germline V gene lookup returns CDR1 SGDLS and CDR2 YYNGEE. J lost 5 bases, V lost 3 bases, and 9 bases had no gene match.

The V call is TRBV6-5, the J call TRBJ2-5; TRBD2 matches at 11 bases. Trimming took 6 bases from V and 4 from J; bases not matched to a gene: 7. Germline lookup yields CDR1 MNHEY and CDR2 SVGAGI. This CDR3 has 15 residues. CDR3 residues: CASRIIAGGRETQYF. In DNA form, the CDR3 reads TGTGCCAGCAGGATAATAGCGGGAGGGCGAGAGACCCAGTACTTC.

The chain recombines TRBV13 with TRBJ2-7; 8 bases agree with TRBD2. Trimming at V came to 1 base and at J to 0 bases, leaving 2 bases not matched to a gene. The CDR3 totals 15 residues. Germline V lookup: CDR1 PRHDT, CDR2 FYEKMQ (reference sequence). Written as DNA, the CDR3 is TGTGCCAGCAGCTTAGCACTAGCGGACTCCTACGAGCAGTACTTC. Its protein is CASSLALADSYEQYF. The complete variable domain, with remaining parts taken from reference TRBV13 and TRBJ2-7, reads AAGVIQSPRHLIKEKRETATLKCYPIPRHDTVYWYQQGPGQDPQFLISFYEKMQSDKGSIPDRFSAQQFSDYHSELNMSSLELGDSALYFCASSLALADSYEQYFGPGTRLTVT.

The chain carries TRBV10-2 and TRBJ2-1; D perhaps matches TRBD2 (6 bases). This CDR3 spans 14 amino acids. The V gene lost 6 bases and the J gene lost 0 bases, with 9 bases spanning the gap. Germline V gives CDR1 WSHSY, CDR2 SAAADI. DNA of the CDR3: TGCGCCAGCAGCCCGACTAGCTCCTACAATGAGCAGTTCTTC. This translates into CASSPTSSYNEQFF.

In this sample, this clone turned up many times. The V gene is TRBV27, the J gene TRBJ2-7; D is perhaps TRBD2 (6 bases). The CDR3 is made up of 14 amino acids. CDR1 is MNHEY, CDR2 SMNVEV, per germline (reference sequence). V was trimmed by 6 bases and J by 0 bases, leaving 12 bases between them. This CDR3 reads CASRKRGNSYEQYF. CDR3 nucleotide sequence: TGTGCCAGCAGGAAGCGCGGGAACTCCTACGAGCAGTACTTC.

This chain connects TRBV29-1 to TRBJ2-1; D gene unclear. There are 13 residues in the CDR3. The V gene's germline CDR1 is SQVTM and CDR2 ANQGSEA. V shed 6 bases and J shed 1 base, with 10 bases lying between them. CDR3 nucleotide sequence: TGCAGCGTGTGTGCGGCGTCCTACAATGAGCAGTTCTTC. This translates into CSVCAASYNEQFF.